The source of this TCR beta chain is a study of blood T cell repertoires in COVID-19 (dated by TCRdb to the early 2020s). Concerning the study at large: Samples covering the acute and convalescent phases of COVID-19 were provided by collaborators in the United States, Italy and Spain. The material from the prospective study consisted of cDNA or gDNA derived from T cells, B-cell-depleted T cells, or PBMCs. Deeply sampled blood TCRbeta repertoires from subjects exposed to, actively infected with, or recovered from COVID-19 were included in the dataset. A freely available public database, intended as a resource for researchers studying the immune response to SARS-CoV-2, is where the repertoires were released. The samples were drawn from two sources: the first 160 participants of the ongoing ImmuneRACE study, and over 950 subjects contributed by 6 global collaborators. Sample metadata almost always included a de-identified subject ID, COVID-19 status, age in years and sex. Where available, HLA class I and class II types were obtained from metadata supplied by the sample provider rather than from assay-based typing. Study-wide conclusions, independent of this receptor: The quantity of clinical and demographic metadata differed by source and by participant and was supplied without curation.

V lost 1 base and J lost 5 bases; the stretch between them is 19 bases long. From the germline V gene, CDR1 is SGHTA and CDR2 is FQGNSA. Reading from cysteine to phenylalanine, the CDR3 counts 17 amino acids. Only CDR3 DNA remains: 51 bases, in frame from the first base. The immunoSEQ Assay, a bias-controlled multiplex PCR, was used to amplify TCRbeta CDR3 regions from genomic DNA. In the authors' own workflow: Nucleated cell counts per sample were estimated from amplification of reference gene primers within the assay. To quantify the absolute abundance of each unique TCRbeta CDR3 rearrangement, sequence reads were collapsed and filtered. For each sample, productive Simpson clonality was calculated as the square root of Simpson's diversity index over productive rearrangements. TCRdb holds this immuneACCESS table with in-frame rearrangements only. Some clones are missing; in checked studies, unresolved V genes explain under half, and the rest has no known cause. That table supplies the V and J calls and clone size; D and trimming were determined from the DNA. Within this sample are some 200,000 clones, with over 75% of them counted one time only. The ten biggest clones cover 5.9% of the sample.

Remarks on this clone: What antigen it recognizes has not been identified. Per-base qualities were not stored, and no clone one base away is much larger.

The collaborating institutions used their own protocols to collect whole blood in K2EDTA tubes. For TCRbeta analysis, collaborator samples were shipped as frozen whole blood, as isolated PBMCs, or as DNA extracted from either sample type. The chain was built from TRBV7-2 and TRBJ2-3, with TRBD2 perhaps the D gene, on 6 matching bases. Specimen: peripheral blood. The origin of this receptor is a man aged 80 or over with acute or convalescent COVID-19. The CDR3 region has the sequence CASSLGLAKGGIDTQYF. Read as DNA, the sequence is TGTGCCAGCAGCTTAGGGCTAGCGAAAGGAGGGATAGATACGCAGTATTTT.